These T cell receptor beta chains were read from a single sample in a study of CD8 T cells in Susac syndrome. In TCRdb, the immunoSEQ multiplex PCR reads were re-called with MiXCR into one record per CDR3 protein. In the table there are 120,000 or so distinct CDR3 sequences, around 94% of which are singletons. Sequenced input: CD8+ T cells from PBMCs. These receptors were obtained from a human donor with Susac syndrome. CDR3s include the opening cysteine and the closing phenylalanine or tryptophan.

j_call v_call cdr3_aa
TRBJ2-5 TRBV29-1 CSVDDGSQETQYF
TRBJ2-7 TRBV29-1 CSVVTGARYEQYF
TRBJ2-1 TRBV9 CASSVAGGNVDEQFF
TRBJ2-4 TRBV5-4 CASSSSTGGGNIQYF
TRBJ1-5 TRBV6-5 CASRTSAFEGQPQHF
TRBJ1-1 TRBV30 CAWSEGAGGNTEAFF
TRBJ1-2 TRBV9 CASSQDQSLYGYTF
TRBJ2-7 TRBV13 CASSLGPGKNF
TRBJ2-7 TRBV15 CATSSPGGVFEQYF
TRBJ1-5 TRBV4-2 CASSPGGHQPQHF